One sample yielded the 7 T cell receptor beta chains listed below, sequenced in a study of blood T cell repertoires in COVID-19. Produced via immunoSEQ multiplex PCR; TCRdb's table is partial and in-frame only. Among tens of thousands of clones listed, about 90% were seen once. Sequencing input: peripheral blood. The source is a human donor in a cohort sampled during active COVID-19.

The chain has TRBV24-1 and TRBJ2-5; TRBD1 agrees at 7 bases. This CDR3 region has 13 residues. Germline V gene data show CDR1 as KGHDR and CDR2 as SFDVKD. After removal of 9 bases from V and 5 bases from J, the junction contained 8 bases not matched to a gene. CDR3 sequence: CATSDRSRETQYF. CDR3 sequence (DNA): TGTGCCACCTCGGACAGGTCAAGGGAGACCCAGTACTTC.

This sequence joins TRBV18 and TRBJ2-1; D perhaps matches TRBD2 (6 bases). Germline values: CDR1 KGHSH, CDR2 LQKENI. V lost 6 bases and J 7 bases, leaving 22 bases between the germline ends. This CDR3 has 16 residues. CDR3 nucleotides: TGTGCCAGCTCCAACCAGGAGGGAGTCATGGTTAATGAGCAGTTCTTC. The encoded protein is CASSNQEGVMVNEQFF.

This chain links TRBV7-6 with TRBJ2-5; TRBD2 agrees at 8 bases. Germline CDR1 reads SGHVS; CDR2 reads FNYEAQ. The V segment lost 6 bases and the J segment 5 bases; nucleotides outside the gene matches: 14. The CDR3 is made up of 16 amino acids. This CDR3 reads CASRPPGFGRGETQYF. The CDR3 DNA reads TGTGCCAGCAGGCCCCCTGGGTTCGGGAGGGGGGAGACCCAGTACTTC.

This clone occurred once. The J gene is TRBJ1-2, the V gene TRBV28; no clear D gene. The germline V gene encodes CDR1 MDHEN and CDR2 SYDVKM. V shed 3 bases and J shed 4 bases, with 18 bases lying between them. The CDR3 covers 16 residues. This CDR3 is CASSLGSGGSRYGYTF. CDR3 sequence (DNA): TGTGCCAGCAGTTTGGGAAGTGGAGGGTCCCGCTATGGCTACACCTTC.

This clone showed up just once. This chain joins TRBV27 and TRBJ2-1; D gene unclear. CDR1 is MNHEY and CDR2 is SMNVEV in the germline V gene (reference sequence). CDR3 size: 13 residues. The V and J ends lost 0 bases and 4 bases respectively, with 4 bases between them. DNA of the CDR3: TGTGCCAGCAGTTTATCCGAGTACAATGAGCAGTTCTTC. As protein: CASSLSEYNEQFF.

This clone was seen a single time. The chain employs TRBV6-5 and TRBJ2-7, with TRBD2 matching over 7 bases. V was clipped by 2 bases and J by 0 bases; unmatched bases: 4. CDR1 is MNHEY and CDR2 is SVGAGI in the germline V gene. The length of the CDR3 is 15 residues. The CDR3 reads CASSYGGGISYEQYF. CDR3 nucleotide sequence: TGTGCCAGCAGTTACGGGGGAGGGATCTCCTACGAGCAGTACTTC.

The chain links TRBV12-3 or TRBV12-4 to TRBJ2-5; the match to TRBD2 covers 8 bases. V was pared by 6 bases and J by 5 bases, with 5 bases of the junction left unmatched. The CDR3 spans 13 residues. The CDR3 coding sequence is TGTGCCAGCAGGAGCGGGAGCAGGGAGACCCAGTACTTC. This encodes CASRSGSRETQYF.